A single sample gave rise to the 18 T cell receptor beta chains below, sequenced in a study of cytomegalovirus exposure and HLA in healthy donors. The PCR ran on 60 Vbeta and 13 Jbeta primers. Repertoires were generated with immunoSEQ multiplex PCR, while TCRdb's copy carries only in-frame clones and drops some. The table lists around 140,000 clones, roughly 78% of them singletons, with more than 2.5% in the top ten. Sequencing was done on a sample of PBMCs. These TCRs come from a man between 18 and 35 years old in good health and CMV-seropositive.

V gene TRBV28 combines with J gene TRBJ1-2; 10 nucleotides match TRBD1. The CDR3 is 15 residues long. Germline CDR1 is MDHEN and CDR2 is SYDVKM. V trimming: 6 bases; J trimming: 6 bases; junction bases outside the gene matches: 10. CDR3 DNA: TGTGCCAGCAGCAGACAGGGGGCTACGAGTCATGGCTACACCTTC. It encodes CASSRQGATSHGYTF.

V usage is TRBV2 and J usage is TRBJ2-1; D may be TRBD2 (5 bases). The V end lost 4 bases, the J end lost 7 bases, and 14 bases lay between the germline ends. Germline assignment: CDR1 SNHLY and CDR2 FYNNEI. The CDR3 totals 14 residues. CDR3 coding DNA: TGTGCCAGCAGTGGCCTCCGTGGGGAGAATGAGCAGTTCTTC. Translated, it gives CASSGLRGENEQFF. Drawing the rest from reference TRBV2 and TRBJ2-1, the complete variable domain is EPEVTQTPSHQVTQMGQEVILRCVPISNHLYFYWYRQILGQKVEFLVSFYNNEISEKSEIFDDQFSVERPDGSNFTLKIRSTKLEDSAMYFCASSGLRGENEQFFGPGTRLTVL.

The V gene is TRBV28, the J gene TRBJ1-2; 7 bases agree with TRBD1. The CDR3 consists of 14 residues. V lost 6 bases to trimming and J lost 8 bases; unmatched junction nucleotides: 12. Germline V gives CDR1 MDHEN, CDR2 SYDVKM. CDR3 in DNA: TGTGCCAGCAGGTTAGGGGGCGCGGCTAAAGGCTACACCTTC. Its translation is CASRLGGAAKGYTF.

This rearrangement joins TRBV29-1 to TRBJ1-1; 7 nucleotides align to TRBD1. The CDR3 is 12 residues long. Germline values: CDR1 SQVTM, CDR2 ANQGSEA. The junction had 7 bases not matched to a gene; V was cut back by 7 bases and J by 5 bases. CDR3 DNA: TGCAGCGCCAGGACAGGAGGAACTGAAGCTTTCTTT. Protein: CSARTGGTEAFF.

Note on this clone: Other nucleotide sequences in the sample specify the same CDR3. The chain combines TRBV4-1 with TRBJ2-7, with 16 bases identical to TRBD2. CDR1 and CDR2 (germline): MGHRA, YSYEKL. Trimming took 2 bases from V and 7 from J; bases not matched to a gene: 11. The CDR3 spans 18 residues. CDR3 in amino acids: CASSQNPLRGLAGGEQYF. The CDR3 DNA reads TGCGCCAGCAGCCAAAATCCTCTGCGGGGACTAGCGGGAGGGGAGCAGTACTTC.

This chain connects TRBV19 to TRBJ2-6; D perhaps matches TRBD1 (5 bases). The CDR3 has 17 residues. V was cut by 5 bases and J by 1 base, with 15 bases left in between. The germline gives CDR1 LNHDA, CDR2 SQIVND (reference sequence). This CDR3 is CASSYQGSLSGANVLTF. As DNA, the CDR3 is TGTGCCAGTAGTTACCAGGGATCCCTATCTGGGGCCAACGTCCTGACTTTC. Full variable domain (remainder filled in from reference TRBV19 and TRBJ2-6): DGGITQSPKYLFRKEGQNVTLSCEQNLNHDAMYWYRQDPGQGLRLIYYSQIVNDFQKGDIAEGYSVSREKKESFPLTVTSAQKNPTAFYLCASSYQGSLSGANVLTFGAGSRLTVL.

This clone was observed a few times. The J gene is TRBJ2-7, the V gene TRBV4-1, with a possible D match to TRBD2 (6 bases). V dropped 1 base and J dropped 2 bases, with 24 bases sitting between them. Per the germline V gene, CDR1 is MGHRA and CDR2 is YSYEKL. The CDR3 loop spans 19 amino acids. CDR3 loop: CASSQAVHSGATFTYEQYF. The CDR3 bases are TGCGCCAGCAGCCAAGCTGTTCATAGCGGAGCGACCTTTACCTACGAGCAGTACTTC.

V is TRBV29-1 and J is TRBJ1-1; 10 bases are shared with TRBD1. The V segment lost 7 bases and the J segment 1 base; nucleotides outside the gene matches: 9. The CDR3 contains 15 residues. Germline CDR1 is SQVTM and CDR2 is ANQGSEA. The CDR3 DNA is TGCAGCGCACTGGACAGGGGGACTCGGAACACTGAAGCTTTCTTT. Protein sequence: CSALDRGTRNTEAFF.

CDR3 residues: CASRFLAGTEAFF. DNA for the CDR3: TGTGCCAGCAGGTTCTTGGCCGGGACTGAAGCTTTCTTT. The rearrangement joins TRBV6-1 to TRBJ1-1, with D unclear. The V end was cut by 6 bases, the J end by 5 bases, with 13 bases between. This CDR3 has 13 residues. The germline CDR1 and CDR2 sequences are MNHNS and SASEGT.

The CDR3 DNA is TGTGCCAGCAACTCCGGGACTTCGACGCGTCATGAGCAGTTCTTC. It yields the protein CASNSGTSTRHEQFF. The V call is TRBV2, the J call TRBJ2-1; a possible D gene is TRBD2 (6 bases). Trimming left V 7 bases short and J 8 bases short, with 21 bases between. The CDR3 sequence is 15 residues long. CDR1 and CDR2 from the germline V gene are SNHLY and FYNNEI.

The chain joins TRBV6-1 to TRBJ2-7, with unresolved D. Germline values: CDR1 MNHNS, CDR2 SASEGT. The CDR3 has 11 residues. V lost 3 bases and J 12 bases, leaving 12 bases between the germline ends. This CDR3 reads CASSEGPRGYF. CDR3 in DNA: TGTGCCAGCAGTGAGGGTCCTCGAGGGTACTTC.

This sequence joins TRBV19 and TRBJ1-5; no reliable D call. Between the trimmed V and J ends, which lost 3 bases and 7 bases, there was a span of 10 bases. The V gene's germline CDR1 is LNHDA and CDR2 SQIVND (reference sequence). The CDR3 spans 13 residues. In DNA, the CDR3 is TGTGCCAGTAGTATGGCCGATCGACAGCCCCAGCATTTT. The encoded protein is CASSMADRQPQHF.

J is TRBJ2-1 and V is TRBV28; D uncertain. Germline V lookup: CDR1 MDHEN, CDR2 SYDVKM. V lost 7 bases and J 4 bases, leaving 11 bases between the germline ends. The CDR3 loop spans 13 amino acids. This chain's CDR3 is CASTPSRYNEQFF. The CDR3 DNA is TGTGCCAGCACTCCCTCCAGGTACAATGAGCAGTTCTTC.

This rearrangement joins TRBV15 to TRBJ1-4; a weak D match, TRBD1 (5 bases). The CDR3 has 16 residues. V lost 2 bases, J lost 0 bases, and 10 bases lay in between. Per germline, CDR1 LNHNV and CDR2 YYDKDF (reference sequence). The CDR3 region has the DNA TGTGCCACCAGCAGACCCAGACAGACAACTAATGAAAAACTGTTTTTT. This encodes CATSRPRQTTNEKLFF.

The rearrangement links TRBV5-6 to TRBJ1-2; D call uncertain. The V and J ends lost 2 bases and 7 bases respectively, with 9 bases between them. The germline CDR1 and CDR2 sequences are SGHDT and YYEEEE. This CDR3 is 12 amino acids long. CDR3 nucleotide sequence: TGTGCCAGCAGCTTTGTGAGTGGTGGCTACACCTTC. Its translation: CASSFVSGGYTF.

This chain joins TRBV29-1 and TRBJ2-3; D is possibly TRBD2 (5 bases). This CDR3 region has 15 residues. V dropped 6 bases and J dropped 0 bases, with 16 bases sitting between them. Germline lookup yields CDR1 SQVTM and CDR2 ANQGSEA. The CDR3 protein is CSVQGLAASTDTQYF. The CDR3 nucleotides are TGCAGCGTACAAGGTCTAGCAGCTAGCACAGATACGCAGTATTTT.

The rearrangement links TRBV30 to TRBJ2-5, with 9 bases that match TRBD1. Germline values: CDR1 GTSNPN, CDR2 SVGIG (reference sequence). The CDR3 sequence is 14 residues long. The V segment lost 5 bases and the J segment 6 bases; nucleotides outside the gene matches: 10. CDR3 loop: CAWVKGQGVQTQYF. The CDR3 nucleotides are TGTGCCTGGGTGAAGGGACAGGGAGTGCAGACCCAGTACTTC.

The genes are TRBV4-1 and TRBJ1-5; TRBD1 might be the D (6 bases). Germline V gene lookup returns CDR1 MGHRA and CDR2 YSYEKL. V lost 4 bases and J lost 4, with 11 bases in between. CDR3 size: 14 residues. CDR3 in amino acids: CASSRPGQNQPQHF. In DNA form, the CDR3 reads TGCGCCAGCAGCCGTCCGGGACAAAATCAGCCCCAGCATTTT.